This T cell receptor (beta chain) is drawn from a study of T cells after yellow fever vaccination. As for the study in general: Low-cell-number fractions underwent preparation using SMART-Seq v4 Ultra Low Input. Broader study findings: Most clones from primary vaccination resurfaced after the booster (about 96% CD4, 88% CD8).

A single record per CDR3 protein comes from TCRdb applying MiXCR to the 5' RACE reads. This table has a few hundred thousand distinct CDR3 sequences, around 16% appearing once. About this clonotype: The antigen remains unidentified.

The CDR3 has 15 residues. CDR1 and CDR2 (germline): LGHNT, FRNRAP. V lost 0 bases and J 0 bases, leaving 9 bases between the germline ends. The genes are TRBV12-5 and TRBJ2-7; D not certain. This clonotype was sampled from a young man who received the YFV17D yellow fever vaccine. This material consisted of PBMCs, taken 4 to 5 days after the first yellow fever vaccination. The CDR3 DNA reads TGTGCTAGTGGTTTGGTTCCGGCGAGCTCCTACGAGCAGTACTTC. It is translated as CASGLVPASSYEQYF.